This is a list of T cell receptor beta chains from one sample in a study of control samples from healthy donors and cancer patients. TCRdb's table, derived via immunoSEQ multiplex PCR, lists solely in-frame clones and lacks some. The sample records around 170,000 clones, 90% being singletons. Sequenced input: blood. Receptor source: a woman aged 45-59 years in good health. CDR3s include the opening cysteine and the closing phenylalanine or tryptophan. Fields, in order: V gene, D gene, CDR3 length, J gene, clone size, CDR3 protein, CDR3 DNA. A D gene is named only where the DNA matches it firmly. Only some rows state a clone size, as once, few, many or a class for expanded clones.

v_call: TRBV30
d_call: .
cdr3_length: 13
j_call: TRBJ1-1
clone_size: .
cdr3_aa: CAWSVIGPTEAFF
cdr3_nt: TGTGCCTGGAGTGTAATCGGGCCCACTGAAGCTTTCTTT

v_call: TRBV5-6
d_call: TRBD2
cdr3_length: 16
j_call: TRBJ2-3
clone_size: once
cdr3_aa: CASSLRLSGRGDTQYF
cdr3_nt: TGTGCCAGCAGCTTACGGTTGAGCGGGAGGGGTGATACGCAGTATTTT

v_call: TRBV7-2
d_call: .
cdr3_length: 15
j_call: TRBJ1-6
clone_size: few
cdr3_aa: CASSLETGRFPPLHF
cdr3_nt: TGTGCCAGCAGCTTGGAAACAGGTCGTTTCCCACCCCTCCACTTT

v_call: TRBV14
d_call: .
cdr3_length: 16
j_call: TRBJ2-7
clone_size: .
cdr3_aa: CASRETGRQEGGEQYF
cdr3_nt: TGTGCCAGCAGGGAAACCGGGCGACAGGAGGGGGGTGAGCAGTACTTC

v_call: TRBV3-1/TRBV3-2
d_call: .
cdr3_length: 15
j_call: TRBJ1-2
clone_size: once
cdr3_aa: CASRQEHRVDYGYTF
cdr3_nt: TGTGCCAGCAGGCAAGAGCACCGCGTTGACTATGGCTACACCTTC

v_call: TRBV5-4
d_call: .
cdr3_length: 13
j_call: TRBJ2-5
clone_size: .
cdr3_aa: CASSLDPQGTQYF
cdr3_nt: TGTGCCAGCAGCTTGGATCCGCAAGGGACCCAGTACTTC

v_call: TRBV5-1
d_call: .
cdr3_length: 14
j_call: TRBJ2-7
clone_size: few
cdr3_aa: CASSLSITGHEQYF
cdr3_nt: TGCGCCAGCAGCTTGAGTATCACAGGGCACGAGCAGTACTTC

v_call: TRBV7-9
d_call: .
cdr3_length: 13
j_call: TRBJ2-1
clone_size: .
cdr3_aa: CASSLGLTNEQFF
cdr3_nt: TGTGCCAGCAGCTTAGGACTAACGAATGAGCAGTTCTTC

v_call: TRBV5-4
d_call: TRBD1
cdr3_length: 17
j_call: TRBJ2-2
clone_size: .
cdr3_aa: CASSRGPGQGNTGELFF
cdr3_nt: TGTGCCAGCAGCAGGGGACCGGGACAGGGAAACACCGGGGAGCTGTTTTTT

v_call: TRBV19
d_call: .
cdr3_length: 15
j_call: TRBJ1-1
clone_size: few
cdr3_aa: CATSTGVSMNTEAFF
cdr3_nt: TGTGCCACCTCAACGGGGGTTAGCATGAACACTGAAGCTTTCTTT

v_call: TRBV24-1
d_call: .
cdr3_length: 12
j_call: TRBJ2-1
clone_size: .
cdr3_aa: CATSDRENEQFF
cdr3_nt: TGTGCCACCAGTGATCGGGAAAATGAGCAGTTCTTC

v_call: TRBV9
d_call: .
cdr3_length: 15
j_call: TRBJ2-7
clone_size: .
cdr3_aa: CASSVGEGSVWEQYF
cdr3_nt: TGTGCCAGCAGCGTAGGGGAAGGGTCTGTTTGGGAGCAGTACTTC

v_call: TRBV6-5
d_call: .
cdr3_length: 13
j_call: TRBJ2-5
clone_size: once
cdr3_aa: CASSYSGRETQYF
cdr3_nt: TGTGCCAGCAGTTACTCCGGTAGGGAGACCCAGTACTTC

v_call: TRBV5-6
d_call: TRBD1
cdr3_length: 16
j_call: TRBJ1-3
clone_size: .
cdr3_aa: CASSWDSQLSGNTIYF
cdr3_nt: TGTGCCAGCAGCTGGGACAGCCAACTCTCTGGAAACACCATATATTTT

v_call: TRBV5-1
d_call: .
cdr3_length: 17
j_call: TRBJ2-6
clone_size: once
cdr3_aa: CASSSEGVPSGANVLTF
cdr3_nt: TGCGCCAGCAGCTCGGAGGGGGTCCCCTCTGGGGCCAACGTCCTGACTTTC

v_call: TRBV9
d_call: .
cdr3_length: 15
j_call: TRBJ2-2
clone_size: .
cdr3_aa: CASSVGTTNTGELFF
cdr3_nt: TGTGCCAGCAGCGTAGGTACGACGAACACCGGGGAGCTGTTTTTT

v_call: TRBV7-2
d_call: .
cdr3_length: 14
j_call: TRBJ1-2
clone_size: .
cdr3_aa: CASSLGGEDYGYTF
cdr3_nt: TGTGCCAGCAGCTTAGGGGGGGAAGACTATGGCTACACCTTC

v_call: TRBV19
d_call: .
cdr3_length: 14
j_call: TRBJ1-1
clone_size: .
cdr3_aa: CASSMMRGSTEAFF
cdr3_nt: TGTGCCAGTAGTATGATGAGGGGGAGCACTGAAGCTTTCTTT

v_call: TRBV28
d_call: .
cdr3_length: 11
j_call: TRBJ1-1
clone_size: .
cdr3_aa: CASRENTEAFF
cdr3_nt: TGTGCCAGCAGAGAGAACACTGAAGCTTTCTTT

v_call: TRBV15
d_call: .
cdr3_length: 15
j_call: TRBJ1-4
clone_size: once
cdr3_aa: CATSRDQRVVEKLFF
cdr3_nt: TGTGCCACCAGCAGAGATCAAAGGGTAGTCGAAAAACTGTTTTTT

v_call: TRBV7-9
d_call: .
cdr3_length: 14
j_call: TRBJ2-2
clone_size: .
cdr3_aa: CASSPSTSAGELFF
cdr3_nt: TGTGCCAGCAGCCCTTCAACATCGGCCGGGGAGCTGTTTTTT

v_call: TRBV6-5
d_call: TRBD1
cdr3_length: 15
j_call: TRBJ1-4
clone_size: .
cdr3_aa: CASSPRTGGDEKLFF
cdr3_nt: TGTGCCAGCAGTCCACGGACAGGGGGGGATGAAAAACTGTTTTTT

v_call: TRBV30
d_call: .
cdr3_length: 13
j_call: TRBJ1-3
clone_size: .
cdr3_aa: CAWSVASGNTIYF
cdr3_nt: TGTGCCTGGAGTGTGGCCTCTGGAAACACCATATATTTT

v_call: TRBV4-1
d_call: TRBD2
cdr3_length: 18
j_call: TRBJ2-7
clone_size: once
cdr3_aa: CASPGGSGRETTLYEQYF
cdr3_nt: TGCGCCAGCCCCGGGGGGAGCGGGAGGGAAACGACCCTTTACGAGCAGTACTTC

v_call: TRBV19
d_call: TRBD1
cdr3_length: 14
j_call: TRBJ2-1
clone_size: .
cdr3_aa: CASSILGQGREQFF
cdr3_nt: TGTGCCAGTAGTATTCTGGGACAGGGAAGAGAGCAGTTCTTC

v_call: TRBV5-1
d_call: .
cdr3_length: 17
j_call: TRBJ1-2
clone_size: once
cdr3_aa: CASSLTGLLITNYGYTF
cdr3_nt: TGCGCCAGCAGCTTGACAGGGCTTCTCATTACTAACTATGGCTACACCTTC

v_call: TRBV7-2
d_call: TRBD1
cdr3_length: 12
j_call: TRBJ1-6
clone_size: .
cdr3_aa: CASSLETGGLHF
cdr3_nt: TGTGCCAGCAGCTTAGAGACAGGGGGCCTCCACTTT

v_call: TRBV24-1
d_call: .
cdr3_length: 11
j_call: TRBJ1-1
clone_size: .
cdr3_aa: CATRDATEAFF
cdr3_nt: TGTGCCACGCGAGACGCCACTGAAGCTTTCTTT

v_call: TRBV5-8
d_call: .
cdr3_length: 15
j_call: TRBJ2-2
clone_size: .
cdr3_aa: CASSMGTMNTGELFF
cdr3_nt: TGTGCCAGCAGTATGGGGACAATGAACACCGGGGAGCTGTTTTTT

v_call: TRBV4-3
d_call: .
cdr3_length: 13
j_call: TRBJ2-7
clone_size: .
cdr3_aa: CARERLTPYEQYF
cdr3_nt: TGCGCCAGGGAAAGACTTACCCCCTACGAGCAGTACTTC

v_call: TRBV9
d_call: .
cdr3_length: 15
j_call: TRBJ2-5
clone_size: .
cdr3_aa: CASSVVGAGGETQYF
cdr3_nt: TGTGCCAGCAGCGTAGTTGGAGCGGGTGGGGAGACCCAGTACTTC

v_call: TRBV28
d_call: TRBD1
cdr3_length: 12
j_call: TRBJ1-2
clone_size: .
cdr3_aa: CASSLTGAGYTF
cdr3_nt: TGTGCCAGCAGTTTGACAGGGGCTGGCTACACCTTC

v_call: TRBV30
d_call: .
cdr3_length: 13
j_call: TRBJ1-5
clone_size: .
cdr3_aa: CAWSGGSYQPQHF
cdr3_nt: TGTGCCTGGAGTGGGGGTTCGTATCAGCCCCAGCATTTT

v_call: TRBV27
d_call: TRBD1
cdr3_length: 15
j_call: TRBJ1-2
clone_size: .
cdr3_aa: CASSLSPDRAGGYTF
cdr3_nt: TGTGCCAGCAGTTTATCGCCCGACAGGGCGGGGGGCTACACCTTC

v_call: TRBV9
d_call: .
cdr3_length: 15
j_call: TRBJ2-7
clone_size: .
cdr3_aa: CASSVDGTTYYEQYF
cdr3_nt: TGTGCCAGCAGCGTAGACGGGACAACTTATTACGAGCAGTACTTC

v_call: TRBV6-2/TRBV6-3
d_call: .
cdr3_length: 18
j_call: TRBJ2-3
clone_size: .
cdr3_aa: CASSAPPASGHSTDTQYF
cdr3_nt: TGTGCCAGCAGCGCCCCCCCGGCGAGCGGCCATAGCACAGATACGCAGTATTTT

v_call: TRBV7-8
d_call: TRBD2
cdr3_length: 17
j_call: TRBJ2-1
clone_size: .
cdr3_aa: CASSLERTSGSSSEQFF
cdr3_nt: TGTGCCAGCAGCTTAGAGCGGACTAGCGGGAGCAGTAGTGAGCAGTTCTTC

v_call: TRBV30
d_call: .
cdr3_length: 12
j_call: TRBJ1-2
clone_size: .
cdr3_aa: CAWSLQQHGYTF
cdr3_nt: TGTGCCTGGAGTCTACAGCAACATGGCTACACCTTC

v_call: TRBV6-5
d_call: .
cdr3_length: 10
j_call: TRBJ2-7
clone_size: few
cdr3_aa: CASRNYEQYF
cdr3_nt: TGTGCCAGTAGAAACTACGAGCAGTACTTC

v_call: TRBV5-1
d_call: .
cdr3_length: 12
j_call: TRBJ2-5
clone_size: few
cdr3_aa: CASSVGKETQYF
cdr3_nt: TGCGCCAGCAGCGTGGGAAAAGAGACCCAGTACTTC

v_call: TRBV5-5
d_call: .
cdr3_length: 14
j_call: TRBJ2-7
clone_size: .
cdr3_aa: CASSSPARGAEQYF
cdr3_nt: TGTGCCAGCAGCTCGCCCGCCAGGGGGGCCGAGCAGTACTTC

v_call: TRBV7-3
d_call: TRBD2
cdr3_length: 15
j_call: TRBJ2-3
clone_size: .
cdr3_aa: CASSATSGSTDTQYF
cdr3_nt: TGTGCCAGCAGCGCCACTAGCGGCAGCACAGATACGCAGTATTTT

v_call: TRBV2
d_call: .
cdr3_length: 11
j_call: TRBJ1-2
clone_size: .
cdr3_aa: CASSEALGYTF
cdr3_nt: TGTGCCAGCAGTGAGGCCCTAGGCTACACCTTC

v_call: TRBV4-3
d_call: TRBD2
cdr3_length: 16
j_call: TRBJ2-7
clone_size: .
cdr3_aa: CASSQDAPSGAYEQYF
cdr3_nt: TGCGCCAGCAGCCAAGATGCCCCTAGCGGCGCTTACGAGCAGTACTTC

v_call: TRBV25-1
d_call: TRBD1
cdr3_length: 13
j_call: TRBJ1-1
clone_size: .
cdr3_aa: CASNGDRPTEAFF
cdr3_nt: TGTGCCAGCAATGGGGACAGGCCTACTGAAGCTTTCTTT

v_call: TRBV2
d_call: TRBD2
cdr3_length: 15
j_call: TRBJ2-1
clone_size: .
cdr3_aa: CASSDGGRGFNEQFF
cdr3_nt: TGTGCCAGCAGTGACGGCGGGAGGGGGTTCAATGAGCAGTTCTTC

v_call: TRBV28
d_call: TRBD1
cdr3_length: 15
j_call: TRBJ1-5
clone_size: .
cdr3_aa: CASSYSGGERQPQHF
cdr3_nt: TGTGCCAGCAGTTATTCAGGGGGTGAACGTCAGCCCCAGCATTTT

v_call: TRBV7-2
d_call: .
cdr3_length: 15
j_call: TRBJ1-5
clone_size: .
cdr3_aa: CASSLGAGGWQPQHF
cdr3_nt: TGTGCCAGCAGCTTAGGGGCGGGGGGATGGCAGCCCCAGCATTTT